This is a list of T cell receptor beta chains from one sample in a study of blood T cell repertoires in COVID-19. Assay used: immunoSEQ multiplex PCR; TCRdb lists only in-frame clones, some missing. The sample yields more than 150,000 clones, around 80% seen once. The material sequenced was peripheral blood. The receptors originated from a woman older than 75 with active or convalescent COVID-19. CDR3s include the opening cysteine and the closing phenylalanine or tryptophan. D genes are given only for firm matches. Some rows have no size entry. The others give once, few or many, or a class for an expanded clone.

>NA|TRBJ1-1|NA|TRBV7-9
CASSLSQTTEAFF
TGTGCCAGCAGCTTATCCCAGACAACTGAAGCTTTCTTT
>TRBD2|TRBJ2-3|NA|TRBV5-4
CASRERPTSGVADTQYF
TGTGCCAGCAGAGAGCGCCCGACTAGCGGGGTCGCAGATACGCAGTATTTT
>TRBD1|TRBJ1-5|once|TRBV28
CATKKDRGNSNQPQHF
TGTGCTACTAAAAAGGACAGGGGGAATAGCAATCAGCCCCAGCATTTT
>NA|TRBJ1-2|NA|TRBV2
CASSDPGELYGYTF
TGTGCCAGCAGTGACCCAGGGGAGCTCTATGGCTACACCTTC
>NA|TRBJ2-3|NA|TRBV9
CASSVAGDFTDTQYF
TGTGCCAGCAGCGTAGCAGGGGATTTCACAGATACGCAGTATTTT
>TRBD1|TRBJ1-1|NA|TRBV18
CASSPRQGVGQSTEAFF
TGTGCCAGCTCACCCCGACAGGGTGTGGGTCAGAGCACTGAAGCTTTCTTT
>NA|TRBJ1-2|NA|TRBV7-2
CASSPVLQGAANYGYTF
TGTGCCAGCAGCCCCGTATTACAGGGTGCAGCTAACTATGGCTACACCTTC
>NA|TRBJ2-3|NA|TRBV10-3
CAISTRAQWTDTQYF
TGTGCCATCAGTACGAGGGCACAGTGGACAGATACGCAGTATTTT
>TRBD2|TRBJ2-1|NA|TRBV29-1
CSARLAGNEQFF
TGCAGCGCCAGACTAGCGGGCAATGAGCAGTTCTTC
>TRBD1|TRBJ1-1|NA|TRBV19
CASSEQGAVTEAFF
TGTGCCAGTAGCGAACAGGGGGCCGTGACTGAAGCTTTCTTT
>NA|TRBJ1-3|NA|TRBV13
CASSASPYRDSGNTIYF
TGTGCCAGCAGCGCTAGCCCATACAGGGATTCAGGAAACACCATATATTTT
>NA|TRBJ1-2|NA|TRBV6-2/TRBV6-3
CASSPVPGYANYGYTF
TGTGCCAGCAGCCCTGTCCCCGGTTACGCTAACTATGGCTACACCTTC
>TRBD1|TRBJ2-2|NA|TRBV11-3
CASSPRDRSNTGELFF
TGTGCCAGCAGCCCGAGGGACAGGTCGAACACCGGGGAGCTGTTTTTT
>TRBD2|TRBJ2-7|NA|TRBV23-1
CASSQRQAGGYEQYF
TGCGCCAGCAGTCAAAGGCAGGCGGGGGGGTACGAGCAGTACTTC
>TRBD1|TRBJ2-7|NA|TRBV28
CASSSGQASYEQYF
TGTGCCAGCAGTTCGGGACAGGCCTCCTACGAGCAGTACTTC
>TRBD1|TRBJ1-4|few|TRBV20-1
CSASDRDSLFHGEKLFF
TGCAGTGCTAGTGATCGGGACAGCCTTTTTCACGGGGAAAAACTGTTTTTT
>NA|TRBJ1-3|NA|TRBV28
CASSTPGRGLGNTIYF
TGTGCCAGCAGTACCCCGGGGAGGGGTCTTGGAAACACCATATATTTT
>TRBD2|TRBJ2-6|NA|TRBV9
CASSVRGAGANVLTF
TGTGCCAGCAGCGTACGGGGGGCTGGGGCCAACGTCCTGACTTTC
>TRBD1|TRBJ2-1|NA|TRBV24-1
CATSDFGTGAYNEQFF
TGTGCCACCAGTGATTTTGGGACAGGGGCCTACAATGAGCAGTTCTTC
>TRBD1|TRBJ2-7|NA|TRBV23-1
CASGILDRCDSYEQYF
TGCGCCAGCGGGATTTTGGACAGGTGCGACTCCTACGAGCAGTACTTC
>TRBD1|TRBJ2-7|NA|TRBV2
CASLGRRQGNYEQYF
TGTGCCAGCCTAGGTCGTAGACAGGGGAACTACGAGCAGTACTTC
>NA|TRBJ2-2|few|TRBV7-2
CASSLGPGKTGELFF
TGTGCCAGCAGCCTAGGCCCGGGGAAAACCGGGGAGCTGTTTTTT
>TRBD2|TRBJ2-2|NA|TRBV9
CASSVPLAGGAGELFF
TGTGCCAGCAGCGTCCCCCTAGCGGGGGGAGCCGGGGAGCTGTTTTTT
>TRBD1|TRBJ1-6|NA|TRBV5-1
CASSLEGQSNSPLHF
TGCGCCAGCAGCTTGGAGGGACAGTCTAATTCACCCCTCCACTTT
>TRBD1|TRBJ1-2|few|TRBV19
CASTGPGTAYGYTF
TGTGCCAGTACCGGTCCCGGGACAGCATATGGCTACACCTTC
>NA|TRBJ1-2|NA|TRBV28
CASSILVEGYTF
TGTGCCAGCAGTATTCTAGTCGAGGGCTACACCTTC
>NA|TRBJ1-6|few|TRBV7-9
CASSDPFRGNSPLHF
TGTGCCAGCAGTGATCCCTTCAGGGGAAATTCACCCCTCCACTTT
>TRBD1|TRBJ1-4|NA|TRBV6-5
CASSDRGRKEKLFF
TGTGCCAGCAGCGACAGGGGGCGCAAGGAAAAACTGTTTTTT
>NA|TRBJ2-5|NA|TRBV12-2
CASRLPLRWRFRETQYF
TGTGCAAGTCGCTTACCGCTGCGTTGGAGGTTTAGGGAGACCCAGTACTTC
>NA|TRBJ1-2|NA|TRBV7-2
CASSPRTNSYGYTF
TGTGCCAGCAGCCCCCGGACAAATTCATATGGCTACACCTTC